The 18 T cell receptor beta chains below were found in one sample sequenced in a study of molecular identifiers for immune sequencing clone quantification. From the PCR reads, TCRdb called clonotypes with MiXCR, one entry per CDR3 protein. Of approximately 9,800 distinct CDR3 sequences listed, around a fifth are singletons. Sequences were obtained from naive CD8+ T cells from blood, with Jurkat cell RNA spiked in. Subset noted: FACS-sorted CD8+CD4-CCR7+CD45RA+ naive T cells. The receptors stem from a human donor in good health. Some libraries in this study had Jurkat cell RNA spiked in.

This clonotype is medium-sized (0.01 to 0.1%) by share. The chain carries TRBV30 and TRBJ2-1; unclear D gene. This CDR3 region has 11 residues. Trimming cost V 2 bases and J 8 bases, with 7 bases left between them. The germline V gene encodes CDR1 GTSNPN and CDR2 SVGIG (reference sequence). The CDR3 loop is CAWSSSDEQFF. CDR3 DNA sequence: TGTGCCTGGAGTTCGAGCGATGAGCAGTTCTTC.

This clonotype came up many times. The rearrangement links TRBV12-3 or TRBV12-4 to TRBJ1-1; possibly TRBD1 for D (6 bases). CDR3 size: 15 residues. V lost 2 bases and J 5 bases, leaving 15 bases between the germline ends. The DNA for the CDR3 is TGTGCCAGCAGTTTATACGGAGGGGGGGTTACTGAAGCTTTCTTT. Protein product: CASSLYGGGVTEAFF.

Concerning this clonotype: A much larger clone differs from this one at a single base, so this may be a read error. Because the CDR3 is missing its conserved closing phenylalanine or tryptophan, this is likely a read error. The chain employs TRBV3-1 and TRBJ2-1, with D uncertain. Between the trimmed V and J ends, which lost 8 bases and 5 bases, there was a span of 19 bases. The CDR3 has 15 amino acids. Looked up from germline, CDR1 is LGHDT and CDR2 is YNNKEL (reference sequence). CDR3 residues: CASWVRPPHNNEQFL. In nucleotides, the CDR3 is TGTGCCAGCTGGGTGAGACCCCCCCACAACAATGAGCAGTTCCTC.

Relative to its sample, this clonotype is medium-sized (0.01 to 0.1%). The chain is built from TRBV4-3 and TRBJ2-1; 7 nucleotides match TRBD1. Germline V gene lookup returns CDR1 LGHNA and CDR2 YSLEER. Losses at the gene ends were 3 bases for V and 2 bases for J; bases not matched to a gene: 7. CDR3 length equals 16 residues. CDR3 protein: CASSHDRQGPYNEQFF. CDR3 sequence (DNA): TGCGCCAGCAGCCACGATAGACAGGGCCCCTACAATGAGCAGTTCTTC.

This clonotype showed up just a few times. The germline gene is not matched at one end of the junction; a read error may be the cause. The chain has TRBV27 and TRBJ2-1; 9 bases are shared with TRBD2. Germline V gene lookup returns CDR1 MNHEY and CDR2 SMNVEV (reference sequence). The CDR3 has 17 residues. The CDR3 bases are TGTGCCGGCAGTTTCTCCGTCACTAGCGGGCCGCCGGATGAGCAGTTCTTC. Its translation: CAGSFSVTSGPPDEQFF.

This clonotype was detected many times. This chain uses TRBV6-1 with TRBJ1-5, with D possibly matching TRBD1 (6 bases). Germline-derived CDR1 and CDR2 are MNHNS and SASEGT. Trimming cost V 11 bases and J 4 bases, with 21 bases left between them. The CDR3 has 15 residues. The CDR3 DNA reads TGTGCCGGAGGGGGGCTTGAAGCTCCAAATCAGCCCCAGCATTTT. Translating gives CAGGGLEAPNQPQHF.

The table lists this clonotype with many counts. The chain has TRBV13 and TRBJ1-3, with D uncertain. Germline V gene data show CDR1 as PRHDT and CDR2 as FYEKMQ (reference sequence). Deletions cut 5 bases from V and 0 bases from J, with 5 bases between. The CDR3 loop spans 13 amino acids. Here the CDR3 reads CASSPSSGNTIYF. The CDR3 nucleotides are TGTGCCAGCAGCCCAAGCTCTGGAAACACCATATATTTT.

Judged by abundance, this clonotype is medium-sized. This chain joins TRBV12-3 or TRBV12-4 and TRBJ2-5; D may correspond to TRBD1 or TRBD2 (5 bases each). V dropped 3 bases and J dropped 1 base, with 12 bases sitting between them. The CDR3 loop spans 15 amino acids. The CDR3 coding sequence is TGTGCCAGCAGTTTGGTCGCAGGGAGCCAAGAGACCCAGTACTTC. Translation gives CASSLVAGSQETQYF.

This clonotype was observed a single time. Since a much larger clone is just one base distant, this may be a read error. The chain links TRBV28 to TRBJ2-7; perhaps TRBD1 as D (7 bases). The germline gives CDR1 MDHEN, CDR2 SYDVKM. The length of the CDR3 is 12 residues. The CDR3, as DNA: TGTGCCAGCCGCCAGGGGGGCATCGAGCGGTACTTC. Its protein product is CASRQGGIERYF.

By frequency in the sample, this clonotype is medium-sized. The chain recombines TRBV4-1 with TRBJ2-7; either TRBD1 or TRBD2 may fit D (6 bases each). CDR1 is MGHRA, CDR2 YSYEKL, per germline. The CDR3 has 14 residues. Trimming removed 6 bases from V and 4 bases from J, with 16 bases in between. CDR3 coding DNA: TGCGCCAGCAGTTCACAAGGGGGGAGTTACGAGCAGTACTTC. As protein: CASSSQGGSYEQYF.

Turning to this clonotype: A much larger clone lies a single base off, so this may be a read error. The chain combines TRBV15 with TRBJ2-5; D possibly matches TRBD1 or TRBD2 (5 bases each). The CDR3 loop spans 13 amino acids. Germline assignment: CDR1 LNHNV and CDR2 YYDKDF (reference sequence). CDR3 amino acids: CATGREGQETQYF. The CDR3 DNA is TGTGCCACCGGCAGAGAGGGGCAAGAGACCCAGTACTTC.

In its sample, this clonotype is medium-sized. This CDR3 reads CARSRLAGDNEQFF. CDR3 bases: TGTGCCAGATCCCGGCTAGCGGGAGACAATGAGCAGTTCTTC. The chain combines TRBV7-9 with TRBJ2-1; 10 nucleotides line up with TRBD2. Germline-derived CDR1 and CDR2 are SEHNR and FQNEAQ (reference sequence). This CDR3 comprises 14 residues. Germline trimming cut 9 bases from V and 5 bases from J; bases unmatched to any gene: 7.

V usage is TRBV6-5 and J usage is TRBJ2-2; weak D call: TRBD2 (5 bases). Germline CDR1 MNHEY, CDR2 SVGAGI. With 3 bases removed from V and 5 bases from J, the gap between germline ends came to 16 bases. The CDR3 runs to 16 residues. The CDR3 region has the DNA TGTGCCAGCAGTTATTCTGGCGGGTTGGTTACCGGGGAGCTGTTTTTT. It is translated as CASSYSGGLVTGELFF.

There are many counts of this clonotype. The chain has TRBV20-1 and TRBJ2-1, with 8 nucleotides matching TRBD2. This CDR3 region has 18 residues. Trimming at V came to 0 bases and at J to 4 bases, leaving 14 bases not matched to a gene. Germline assignment: CDR1 DFQATT and CDR2 SNEGSKA (reference sequence). The chain's CDR3 is CSARDRVSGSSPYNEQFF. CDR3 coding DNA: TGCAGTGCTAGAGATAGGGTCAGCGGGAGTAGCCCGTACAATGAGCAGTTCTTC.

This clonotype is labeled as medium-sized. This sequence joins TRBV7-9 and TRBJ2-2; D uncertain. Trimming took 5 bases from V and 0 from J, leaving 7 bases between them. The CDR3 spans 14 residues. Germline V gene sequence: CDR1 SEHNR, CDR2 FQNEAQ (reference sequence). CDR3 DNA: TGTGCCAGCAGCCCCGCCGCGAACACCGGGGAGCTGTTTTTT. It translates to CASSPAANTGELFF.

The sample holds one count of this clonotype. A read error is possible here, since a much larger clone lies one base away. The chain is built from TRBV7-9 and TRBJ1-5; D might be TRBD1 (6 bases). V lost 1 base and J 5 bases, leaving 15 bases between the germline ends. The CDR3 loop spans 16 amino acids. Germline loops: CDR1 SEHNR, CDR2 FQNEAQ (reference sequence). DNA for the CDR3: TGTGCCAGCAGCTTAGTGGGGGGGGCTGGCGATCAGCCCCAGCATTTT. Protein: CASSLVGGAGDQPQHF.

As for this clonotype: Just one base apart from a much larger clone, this may be a read error. The conserved closing phenylalanine or tryptophan is absent in this CDR3, likely reflecting a read error. This chain connects TRBV5-3 to TRBJ2-5; tentative D call: TRBD2 (6 bases). TRBV5-3 is treated as an ORF (open reading frame) with a function not yet certain. The CDR3 extends over 16 amino acids. CDR3 in amino acids: CASSLEESGVFETQYI. The CDR3 DNA reads TGTGCCAGCAGCTTGGAGGAGTCGGGGGTTTTCGAGACCCAGTACATC.

This clonotype is medium-sized by share. This chain connects TRBV19 to TRBJ2-7, with TRBD1 matching over 9 bases. CDR3 length equals 15 residues. V trimming: 5 bases; J trimming: 4 bases; junction bases outside the gene matches: 9. Germline values: CDR1 LNHDA, CDR2 SQIVND (reference sequence). This chain's CDR3 is CASSLRDRALYEQYF. The CDR3 DNA follows: TGTGCCAGTAGTCTACGGGACAGGGCTTTGTACGAGCAGTACTTC.